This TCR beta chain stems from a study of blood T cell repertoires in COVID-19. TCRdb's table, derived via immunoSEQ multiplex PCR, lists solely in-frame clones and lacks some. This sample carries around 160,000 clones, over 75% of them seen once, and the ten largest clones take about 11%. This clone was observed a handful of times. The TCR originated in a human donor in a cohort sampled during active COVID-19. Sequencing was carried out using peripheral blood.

The CDR3 protein is CASSRSRTTDTQYF. In nucleotides, the CDR3 is TGTGCCAGCAGCCGCTCCCGGACTACAGATACGCAGTATTTT. The chain combines TRBV3-1 (or the pseudogene TRBV3-2) with TRBJ2-3; maybe TRBD2 (5 bases). Germline assignment: CDR1 LGHDT and CDR2 YNNKEL (reference sequence). V lost 4 bases, J lost 3 bases, and 11 bases lay in between. CDR3 length: 14 amino acids.